A single sample is the source of the 11 T cell receptor beta chains below, sequenced in a study of metastatic and nonmetastatic thyroid tumors. MiXCR re-clonotyped the PCR reads for TCRdb. The repertoire has about 24,000 clones, about 24% of them found once; the top ten carry roughly an eighth. No treatment had been given to any patient before thyroid surgery. Material: tumor tissue. Receptors originate from a male donor with papillary thyroid cancer or a benign thyroid nodule (not recorded which). Some clones in this sample may be carry-over from other donors' samples.

The chain employs TRBV20-1 and TRBJ2-7, with 7 bases fitting TRBD1. Trimming cost V 2 bases and J 7 bases; bases outside gene matches: 14. The CDR3 is 15 residues long. Germline V CDR1 and CDR2: DFQATT, SNEGSKA (reference sequence). The CDR3 region is CSARISGTASGEQYF. DNA for the CDR3: TGCAGTGCTAGAATTTCCGGGACAGCCTCGGGAGAGCAGTACTTC.

The CDR3 spells CASSYGILGDTQYF. The DNA of the CDR3 is TGTGCCAGCAGTTACGGAATCCTGGGAGATACGCAGTATTTT. The V and J genes are TRBV6-2 or TRBV6-3 and TRBJ2-3, with unresolved D. CDR3 length: 14 residues. Germline V CDR1 and CDR2: MNHEY, SVGEGT. V lost 2 bases to trimming and J lost 5 bases, with 11 bases between them.

This clone was counted at least ten times. This rearrangement joins TRBV10-2 to TRBJ2-3, with no clear D. The germline V and J ends were trimmed by 5 bases and 4 bases, with 16 bases remaining between them. Germline CDR1 and CDR2: WSHSY and SAAADI. The CDR3 is made up of 15 amino acids. The CDR3 sequence: CASSRSRLTADTQYF. The CDR3 nucleotides are TGCGCCAGCAGTCGATCTAGGCTTACGGCAGATACGCAGTATTTT.

This clone ranks as medium-sized (0.01 to 0.1%). The chain recombines TRBV28 with TRBJ1-5, with a weak D call TRBD1 (6 bases). The CDR3 sequence is 12 residues long. From germline, CDR1 is MDHEN and CDR2 SYDVKM. Trimming took off 5 bases at V and 12 bases at J, with 14 bases between the two ends. The CDR3 region is CASSPRDIYQHF. In nucleotides, the CDR3 is TGTGCCAGCAGTCCCCGGGACATCTACCAGCATTTT. Complete variable domain (other parts from reference TRBV28 and TRBJ1-5): DVKVTQSSRYLVKRTGEKVFLECVQDMDHENMFWYRQDPGLGLRLIYFSYDVKMKEKGDIPEGYSVSREKKERFSLILESASTNQTSMYLCASSPRDIYQHFGDGTRLSIL.

This clone ranks as medium-sized. The gene calls are TRBV20-1 and TRBJ2-1; maybe TRBD2 (5 bases). The CDR3 is made up of 13 amino acids. The V end was cut by 2 bases, the J end by 2 bases, with 7 bases between. Germline assignment: CDR1 DFQATT and CDR2 SNEGSKA (reference sequence). The CDR3: CSARLAAYNEQFF. The DNA for the CDR3 is TGCAGTGCTAGACTAGCAGCCTACAATGAGCAGTTCTTC.

This clone was seen at least ten times. V gene TRBV5-8 combines with J gene TRBJ2-1, with D tentatively TRBD2 (6 bases). Germline V gene sequence: CDR1 SGHTS, CDR2 YDEGEE. The CDR3 length is 13 residues. V dropped 3 bases and J dropped 7 bases, with 11 bases sitting between them. In nucleotides, the CDR3 is TGTGCCAGCAGCTCCGGGAGAGCGAATGAGCAGTTCTTC. Translating gives CASSSGRANEQFF.

This clone showed up many times. This rearrangement joins TRBV5-5 to TRBJ2-2; tentative D call: TRBD1 (6 bases). CDR1 SGHKS and CDR2 YYEKEE come from the germline V gene (reference sequence). V dropped 1 base and J dropped 6 bases, with 13 bases sitting between them. The CDR3 sequence is 15 residues long. The CDR3 sequence: CASSLRGNEAGELFF. The CDR3 region has the DNA TGTGCCAGCAGCTTGAGGGGGAATGAGGCCGGGGAGCTGTTTTTT.

Turning to this clone: One end of the junction does not line up with germline, which may come from a read error. This chain links TRBV12-3 or TRBV12-4 with TRBJ1-2, with D maybe TRBD1 (5 bases). The CDR3 extends over 15 amino acids. This chain's CDR3 is CASSSGGAMNYGYTF. In DNA form, the CDR3 reads TGTGCCAGCAGTTCCGGAGGGGCGATGAATTATGGCTACACATTC.

In this sample, this clone turned up a few times. The J gene is TRBJ2-3, the V gene TRBV6-1; no firm D call. With 3 bases removed from V and 3 bases from J, the gap between germline ends came to 10 bases. The germline V gene encodes CDR1 MNHNS and CDR2 SASEGT. There are 14 residues in the CDR3. The CDR3 coding sequence is TGTGCCAGCAGTGAGAATTGGGCGACAGATACGCAGTATTTT. Amino acid sequence: CASSENWATDTQYF.

This clone was seen more than once but under ten times. This sequence joins TRBV27 and TRBJ1-5; D is unclear. The CDR3 spans 14 residues. CDR1 and CDR2 (germline): MNHEY, SMNVEV (reference sequence). The V gene lost 6 bases and the J gene lost 6 bases, with 15 bases spanning the gap. The CDR3 DNA follows: TGTGCCAGCAGCCAGTCACGGCAGTCTCAGCCCCAGCATTTT. It is translated as CASSQSRQSQPQHF.

CDR3 nucleotide sequence: TGTGCCAACAGCGGGAGTAGTATGGATACGCAGTATTTT. Translation: CANSGSSMDTQYF. V gene TRBV30 combines with J gene TRBJ2-3, with 8 positions matching TRBD2. CDR1 is GTSNPN and CDR2 is SVGIG in the germline V gene (reference sequence). With V trimmed by 8 bases and J by 6 bases, 10 bases remained unmatched. The CDR3 length is 13 residues.